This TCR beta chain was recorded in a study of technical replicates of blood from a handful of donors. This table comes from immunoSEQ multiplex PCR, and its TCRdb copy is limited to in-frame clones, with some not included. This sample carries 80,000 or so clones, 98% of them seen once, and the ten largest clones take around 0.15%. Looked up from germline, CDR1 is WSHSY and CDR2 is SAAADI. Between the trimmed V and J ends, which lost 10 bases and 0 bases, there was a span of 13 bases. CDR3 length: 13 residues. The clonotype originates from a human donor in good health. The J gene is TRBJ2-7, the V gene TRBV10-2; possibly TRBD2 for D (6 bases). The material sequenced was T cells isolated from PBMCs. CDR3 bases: TGCGCCACCCGGGACTCTGGCTCCTACGAGCAGTACTTC. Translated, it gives CATRDSGSYEQYF.